The sequence of this T cell receptor beta chain was determined in a study of brain metastases from non-small cell lung cancer (dated by TCRdb to between 2019 and 2020). Regarding the study in general: The study profiled the immune microenvironment of paired resected primary tumors and brain metastases taken from patients with non-small-cell lung cancer. The full study reports these points: TCR repertoires were found to be largely shared between paired brain metastases and primary tumors, although sparse T-cell densities were observed in the brain metastases. T-cell infiltration was lower in brain metastases than in primary tumors (P < 0.001). Compared with the matched primary tumors, T-cell clones appeared to be expanded in roughly 60% of brain metastases.

A cohort of more than 30 patients with surgically resected non-small-cell lung cancer, for whom both primary tumor and brain metastasis specimens were available, was included. The tumor specimens consisted of archival formalin-fixed, paraffin-embedded tissues. With regard to this clone: Its antigen has not been determined. No qualities accompany the bases; no much larger clone lies one base away.

Library creation used the immunoSEQ multiplex PCR assay. Sequencing of the T-cell receptor beta chain repertoire was carried out together with a 770-gene immune expression panel. TCRdb obtained this table from immuneACCESS and retained in-frame rearrangements with V and J assigned. These tables miss some clones; where compared with another copy, unresolved V genes account for less than half of the shortfall, and the remainder is unexplained. The sample yields some 2,000 clones; nearly 90% were counted once. Clones ranked in the top ten supply roughly 4.8% of the sample. This TCR derives from a donor aged 40 or over with non-small cell lung cancer. The material sequenced was primary lung tumor tissue. What this sample's cell subset or site label stands for: primary lung tumor paired with brain metastasis.

CDR3 sequence: CASSLTGATTEAFF. The nucleotides read TGTGCCAGCAGCCTGACAGGGGCTACTACTGAAGCTTTCTTT. The sequence links TRBV11-3 to TRBJ1-1, and TRBD1 matches 8 of the central bases. In the germline V gene, CDR1 corresponds to SGHNT and CDR2 to YENEEA. The CDR3, from cysteine to phenylalanine, totals 14 residues. Of the read, only the CDR3 DNA is kept; its 42 bases are in frame from base 1. V trim: 5 bases; J trim: 5 bases; unmatched bases: 7. The full variable domain, with segments outside the CDR3 supplied by the reference TRBV11-3 and TRBJ1-1 proteins, appears as EAGVVQSPRYKIIEKKQPVAFWCNPISGHNTLYWYLQNLGQGPELLIRYENEEAVDDSQLPKDRFSAERLKGVDSTLKIQPAELGDSAVYLCASSLTGATTEAFFGQGTRLTVV.